These T cell receptor beta chains were read from a single sample in a study of blood T cell repertoires in COVID-19. Sequenced by immunoSEQ multiplex PCR; TCRdb stores in-frame clones only, minus some. The data show some 140,000 clones, approximately 88% seen once. Sequencing input: PBMCs or T cells enriched from blood (not recorded which). These TCRs come from a man aged 35-49 years with acute COVID-19. Both conserved end residues are trimmed from each CDR3. A row's size may be missing; if present it is once, few, many or a size class.

clone size,V gene,J gene,CDR3 protein
.,TRBV4-3,TRBJ2-5,ASSQNPEGGETQY
.,TRBV6-6,TRBJ2-2,ASSYSAGGYTGELF
.,TRBV19,TRBJ2-3,ATSGGGGDTQY
once,TRBV27,TRBJ2-1,ASSLLAGAYEQF
.,TRBV7-2,TRBJ2-3,ASSLEGIASTDTQY
.,TRBV21-1,TRBJ1-2,ASSKTHNGPLGYT
.,TRBV6-5,TRBJ1-2,ASSLGQGLAYGYT
.,TRBV30,TRBJ2-7,ASQGTYEQY
.,TRBV7-9,TRBJ1-4,ASSSDRGFEKLF
.,TRBV19,TRBJ2-7,ASSIVAGGNYEQY
.,TRBV19,TRBJ1-5,ASSMGQGSNQPQH
.,TRBV11-2,TRBJ1-2,ASSSFGTGINYGYT
few,TRBV14,TRBJ1-1,ASRQGLNTEAF
.,TRBV28,TRBJ1-4,ASSVRDREKLF
.,TRBV3-1/TRBV3-2,TRBJ2-7,ASSHLDRNEQY
.,TRBV27,TRBJ2-3,ASSSRTSESTDTQY
.,TRBV7-8,TRBJ2-7,ASSLAAGRSEQY
.,TRBV23-1,TRBJ1-4,ASSQPSQDINEKLF
.,TRBV5-1,TRBJ1-5,ASREDRDGQPQH
.,TRBV6-4,TRBJ2-1,ASSDRAGGYNEQF
.,TRBV7-2,TRBJ2-3,ASRPNRETDTQY
.,TRBV5-1,TRBJ2-1,ASSLGTSGDEQF
.,TRBV24-1,TRBJ2-2,ATSDPSGSNTGELF
.,TRBV4-3,TRBJ2-3,ASSQTLDRSPTDTQY
.,TRBV5-4,TRBJ2-7,ASSFGQADSYEQY
.,TRBV2,TRBJ2-3,ASNLGATDTQY
few,TRBV6-5,TRBJ1-2,ASSRSRGDGYT
.,TRBV19,TRBJ1-6,ASRIAGTGDSPLH
.,TRBV11-2,TRBJ2-2,ASSSEPGGTNTGELF
.,TRBV5-1,TRBJ1-1,ASSLSGVAEAF
once,TRBV24-1,TRBJ1-5,ATGDRRHNQPQH
.,TRBV7-2,TRBJ2-1,ASSLVAQGTNNEQF
few,TRBV11-2,TRBJ2-1,ASSYLAGGGNEQF
.,TRBV15,TRBJ1-6,ATSRDVRTDQNSPLH
few,TRBV6-1,TRBJ2-7,ASSERSLLSNEQY
.,TRBV6-1,TRBJ1-2,ASSEGGLHLYGYT
.,TRBV19,TRBJ2-1,ASSGLAGGPGEQF
.,TRBV19,TRBJ2-1,ASSIGGQNPYNEQF
.,TRBV28,TRBJ1-2,ASRTGTGTWGYT
.,TRBV25-1,TRBJ1-6,ASSESKSQGSPLH
many,TRBV19,TRBJ1-5,ASAGTGGSQPQH
.,TRBV11-2,TRBJ2-7,ASSLWHEQY
.,TRBV7-8,TRBJ1-5,ASSFEQGPHQPQH
few,TRBV11-3,TRBJ1-6,ASSLTGGSPLH
once,TRBV7-2,TRBJ2-7,ASTLGRGSYEQY
.,TRBV7-2,TRBJ2-7,ASSWGLAGGYEQY
.,TRBV27,TRBJ1-5,ASSFDRVQPQH
.,TRBV5-1,TRBJ1-1,ASSLDSGRTEAF
.,TRBV7-6,TRBJ1-5,ASSEGVWNQPQH
.,TRBV4-1,TRBJ1-1,ASSQVPGTGIHEAF
once,TRBV4-3,TRBJ2-7,ASSQSRAGDLYEQY
.,TRBV27,TRBJ2-1,ASSSPGLADNEQF
.,TRBV3-1/TRBV3-2,TRBJ2-3,ASSQEIADTQY
.,TRBV5-1,TRBJ2-3,ASSLGLRLSTDTQY
.,TRBV7-8,TRBJ2-1,ASSFPGSSGGNEQF